This entry lists 11 T cell receptor beta chains sequenced from one sample in a study of blood T cell repertoires in COVID-19. Assay used: immunoSEQ multiplex PCR; TCRdb lists only in-frame clones, some missing. Among around 380,000 clones listed, 70% to 90% were seen once. Sequencing input: PBMCs or T cells enriched from blood (not recorded which). The receptors stem from a man aged 25-45 years who had recovered from COVID-19.

A note on this clone: Other nucleotide sequences from this sample produce the same CDR3. DNA for the CDR3: TGTGCCTGGAGTGTTCAGGGGGCTGGTGAAAAACTGTTTTTT. Translated, it gives CAWSVQGAGEKLFF. J is TRBJ1-4 and V is TRBV30; 8 nucleotides match TRBD1. Trimming took 0 bases from V and 7 from J; bases not matched to a gene: 4. Germline V gives CDR1 GTSNPN, CDR2 SVGIG (reference sequence). The CDR3 length is 14 residues.

This clone was observed once. The genes are TRBV23-1 and TRBJ2-5, with a weak D call TRBD1 (5 bases). TRBV23-1 counts as an open reading frame of uncertain function. Trimming pared 3 bases from V and 6 bases from J, leaving 26 bases between. The length of the CDR3 is 18 residues. CDR3 coding DNA: TGCGCCAGCAGTCACTCCCTAAGGGTCTCCCAGGGAAGGAAGACCCAGTACTTC. This encodes CASSHSLRVSQGRKTQYF.

The V and J genes are TRBV3-1 (or the pseudogene TRBV3-2) and TRBJ1-1, with D unresolved. CDR3 size: 16 residues. From germline, CDR1 is LGHDT and CDR2 YNNKEL (reference sequence). V lost 3 bases and J 2 bases, leaving 16 bases between the germline ends. The CDR3 reads CASSHGRGPGNTEAFF. The CDR3 coding sequence is TGTGCCAGCAGCCACGGGCGGGGTCCAGGCAACACTGAAGCTTTCTTT.

The chain has TRBV10-2 and TRBJ1-3; D not certain. The V gene's germline CDR1 is WSHSY and CDR2 SAAADI. This CDR3 spans 13 amino acids. Trimming cost V 4 bases and J 7 bases, with 11 bases left between them. The CDR3 sequence: CASSGLGANTIYF. As DNA, the CDR3 is TGCGCCAGCAGTGGTCTGGGAGCGAACACCATATATTTT.

This chain joins TRBV6-5 and TRBJ1-5, with 8 bases that match TRBD1. Trimming removed 2 bases from V and 5 bases from J; junction bases left unmatched: 5. The length of the CDR3 is 15 residues. Per the germline V gene, CDR1 is MNHEY and CDR2 is SVGAGI. The CDR3, as DNA: TGTGCCAGCAGTTACACCAGGGGGCGGGATCAGCCCCAGCATTTT. This gives the protein CASSYTRGRDQPQHF.

A few counts support this clone. The rearrangement uses TRBV27 and TRBJ1-5; 10 nucleotides agree with TRBD1. Unmatched junction bases numbered 7, after V lost 8 bases and J lost 3 bases. This CDR3 comprises 15 residues. The germline gives CDR1 MNHEY, CDR2 SMNVEV (reference sequence). The CDR3: CASRRDRGYNQPQHF. CDR3 in DNA: TGTGCCAGCCGCCGGGACAGGGGATACAATCAGCCCCAGCATTTT.

This rearrangement joins TRBV6-5 to TRBJ1-1; 10 bases align to TRBD1. Looked up from germline, CDR1 is MNHEY and CDR2 is SVGAGI. CDR3 length: 13 amino acids. V lost 7 bases, J lost 6 bases, and 5 bases stayed unmatched. The DNA for the CDR3 is TGTGCCAGCATTGGACAGGGGGGATCTGAAGCTTTCTTT. Encoded protein: CASIGQGGSEAFF.

This chain links TRBV6-6 with TRBJ2-7, with TRBD2 matching over 8 bases. The CDR3 sequence is 15 residues long. Germline lookup yields CDR1 MNHNY and CDR2 SVGAGI (reference sequence). The J segment lost 4 bases and the V segment lost 4 bases, leaving 9 bases of the junction unmatched. The CDR3 loop reads CASSLKRGLLYEQYF. The CDR3 DNA reads TGTGCCAGCAGTTTAAAGCGGGGGCTTCTTTACGAGCAGTACTTC.

This sequence joins TRBV5-1 and TRBJ2-1; D may be TRBD2 (6 bases). The germline gives CDR1 SGHRS, CDR2 YFSETQ. The CDR3 is 15 amino acids. The ends were cut back, 2 bases at V and 0 bases at J, with 9 bases in the middle. CDR3 nucleotides: TGCGCCAGCAGCTTTAGCGGTGCCTCCTACAATGAGCAGTTCTTC. It codes for CASSFSGASYNEQFF.

CDR3 in DNA: TGTGCCAGTAGTACGCCTCGGGACAGGGGAAAGACAGATACGCAGTATTTT. The encoded protein is CASSTPRDRGKTDTQYF. The chain uses TRBV19 and TRBJ2-3; 10 bases are shared with TRBD1. This CDR3 spans 17 amino acids. Trimming at V came to 4 bases and at J to 3 bases, leaving 10 bases not matched to a gene. Per germline, CDR1 LNHDA and CDR2 SQIVND (reference sequence).

The chain links TRBV9 to TRBJ1-3; D not certain. V lost 0 bases and J lost 0, with 4 bases in between. The CDR3 has 14 amino acids. CDR1 is SGDLS, CDR2 YYNGEE, per germline. CDR3 nucleotides: TGTGCCAGCAGCGTAGACGGCTCTGGAAACACCATATATTTT. Its protein product is CASSVDGSGNTIYF. The whole variable domain, filled in from reference TRBV9 and TRBJ1-3, reads DSGVTQTPKHLITATGQRVTLRCSPRSGDLSVYWYQQSLDQGLQFLIQYYNGEERAKGNILERFSAQQFPDLHSELNLSSLELGDSALYFCASSVDGSGNTIYFGEGSWLTVV.